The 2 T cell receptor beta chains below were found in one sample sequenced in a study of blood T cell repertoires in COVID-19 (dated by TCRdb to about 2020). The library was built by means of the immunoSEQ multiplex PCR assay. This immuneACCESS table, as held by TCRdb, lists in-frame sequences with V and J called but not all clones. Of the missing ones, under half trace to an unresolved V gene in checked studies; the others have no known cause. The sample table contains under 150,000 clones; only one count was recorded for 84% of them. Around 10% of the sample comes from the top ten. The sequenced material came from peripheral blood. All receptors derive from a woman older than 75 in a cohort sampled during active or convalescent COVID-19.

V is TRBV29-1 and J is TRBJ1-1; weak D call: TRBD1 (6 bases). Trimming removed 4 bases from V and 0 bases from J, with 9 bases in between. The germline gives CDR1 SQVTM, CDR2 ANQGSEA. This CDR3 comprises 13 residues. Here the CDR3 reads CSVARDMNTEAFF. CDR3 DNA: TGCAGCGTTGCCAGGGACATGAACACTGAAGCTTTCTTT.

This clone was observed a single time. The CDR3 loop reads CASSLPYNSPLHF. DNA for the CDR3: TGTGCCAGCAGTCTCCCCTATAATTCACCCCTCCACTTT. The chain employs TRBV28 and TRBJ1-6; D is uncertain. Trimming removed 5 bases from V and 2 bases from J, with 4 bases in between. The germline V gene encodes CDR1 MDHEN and CDR2 SYDVKM. CDR3 length: 13 residues.